The 30 T cell receptor beta chains presented below share a single source sample, sequenced in a study of regulatory T cells in long-lasting Graves disease (dated by TCRdb to the early 2020s). The sample's time point label, in plain terms: newly diagnosed GD, antithyroid drugs for less than 3 months. RNA was extracted from PBMCs in TRIzol for both TCR sequencing and RNA sequencing. The library was made by multiplex PCR. Sequencing was carried out with an Illumina HiSeq 4000. iRepertoire HTBI primers and Arm-PCR amplification of CDR3 regions were used to construct TCR beta libraries. TCRdb itself trimmed the public reads at Q25 with fastp, ran MiXCR and retained productive beta chains. CDR3 protein duplicates are merged, each entry listing the most common genes and DNA. Counted in this sample were 450,000 to 650,000 distinct CDR3 sequences; about 16% of them appeared once. Of the sample, roughly 25% falls within the top ten clones.

These sequences were also reported in another study, on T cells in Graves' hyperthyroidism and ophthalmopathy.

The sequencing used peripheral blood mononuclear cells (PBMCs), collected at new diagnosis, from a patient treated with antithyroid drugs. The receptor set was obtained from a woman aged 40-60 years with Graves disease. Donor details come from another sample of the same person, matched by shared clones.

This clonotype was detected only a few times. The chain carries TRBV10-3 and TRBJ1-2; a possible D gene is TRBD1 (5 bases). The germline gives CDR1 ENHRY, CDR2 SYGVKD. Trimming removed 3 bases at V and 2 bases at J, with 13 bases between. The CDR3 is 15 residues long. The CDR3 sequence: CAISEGYRQNYGYTF. CDR3 in DNA: TGTGCCATCAGTGAAGGTTACCGACAGAACTATGGCTACACCTTC.

This clonotype was detected ten times or more. The CDR3 sequence is CASSRELAKNIQYF. The CDR3 bases are TGTGCCAGCAGCAGGGAACTAGCCAAAAACATTCAGTACTTC. J is TRBJ2-4 and V is TRBV2, with D perhaps matching TRBD1 (5 bases). Looked up from germline, CDR1 is SNHLY and CDR2 is FYNNEI. The CDR3 contains 14 residues. V was pared by 6 bases and J by 0 bases, with 9 bases between.

This clonotype turned up a few times. CDR3: CAIRETGDYNEQFF. In nucleotides, the CDR3 is TGTGCCATCAGAGAGACGGGGGACTACAATGAGCAGTTCTTC. The V call is TRBV10-3, the J call TRBJ2-1, with D perhaps TRBD2 (6 bases). The CDR3 contains 14 residues. V shed 6 bases and J shed 3 bases, with 12 bases lying between them. Germline CDR1 reads ENHRY; CDR2 reads SYGVKD.

Many counts were recorded for this clonotype. The gene calls are TRBV18 and TRBJ1-3, with 7 bases fitting TRBD1. The CDR3 spans 14 residues. V was pared by 8 bases and J by 3 bases, with 7 bases of the junction left unmatched. Germline CDR1 is KGHSH and CDR2 is LQKENI. The CDR3 sequence: CASHRGSDGNTIYF. CDR3 sequence (DNA): TGTGCCAGCCACAGGGGCAGTGATGGAAACACCATATATTTT.

As to this clonotype: A read error is possible here, since a much larger clone lies one base away. No conserved phenylalanine or tryptophan ends this CDR3, so it is likely a read error. The rearrangement uses TRBV4-2 and TRBJ1-1; D is possibly TRBD1 (5 bases). The CDR3 is 16 amino acids. The ends were cut back, 1 base at V and 1 base at J, with 13 bases in the middle. CDR1 is LGHNA and CDR2 is YNFKEQ in the germline V gene. The CDR3 protein is CASSQAEGVPNTEAFL. CDR3 nucleotide sequence: TGTGCCAGCAGCCAAGCTGAAGGGGTGCCGAACACTGAAGCTTTCCTT.

The chain links TRBV5-1 to TRBJ2-1, with 8 bases that match TRBD2. The CDR3 contains 18 residues. Trimming took 4 bases from V and 0 from J; bases not matched to a gene: 12. Germline V gene lookup returns CDR1 SGHRS and CDR2 YFSETQ. The CDR3 region is CASSAPITSGSSYNEQFF. CDR3 DNA: TGCGCCAGCAGCGCCCCGATTACTAGCGGAAGCTCCTACAATGAGCAGTTCTTC.

This clonotype was found a few times. The gene calls are TRBV5-1 and TRBJ2-5, with TRBD2 matching 15 bases. Trimming cost V 4 bases and J 4 bases; bases outside gene matches: 5. The CDR3 has 16 amino acids. Germline CDR1 reads SGHRS; CDR2 reads YFSETQ. CDR3 amino acids: CASSIRTSGGGETQYF. As DNA, the CDR3 is TGCGCCAGCAGCATCCGGACTAGCGGGGGGGGAGAGACCCAGTACTTC.

This clonotype was seen only a few times. CDR3 coding DNA: TGTGCCAGCAGTTTATCTAGGGGGGTACTGCGGAACACTGAAGCTTTCTTT. It encodes CASSLSRGVLRNTEAFF. The V gene is TRBV27, the J gene TRBJ1-1; weak D call: TRBD1 (6 bases). The V gene lost 0 bases and the J gene lost 1 base, with 15 bases spanning the gap. The CDR3 runs 17 residues. Germline assignment: CDR1 MNHEY and CDR2 SMNVEV (reference sequence).

This clonotype was counted ten times or more. This rearrangement joins TRBV3-1 to TRBJ1-3; D uncertain. Germline values: CDR1 LGHDT, CDR2 YNNKEL (reference sequence). With 0 bases removed from V and 2 bases from J, the gap between germline ends came to 5 bases. The CDR3 is 14 residues long. The CDR3 reads CASSQDPAGNTIYF. CDR3 coding DNA: TGTGCCAGCAGCCAAGATCCCGCTGGAAACACCATATATTTT.

The chain carries TRBV12-3 or TRBV12-4 and TRBJ1-3; D is unresolved. Trimming cost V 6 bases and J 4 bases, with 13 bases left between them. The CDR3 contains 14 residues. CDR3 nucleotides: TGTGCCAGCAGACCCTCAGGTAGCGGAAACACCATATATTTT. It codes for CASRPSGSGNTIYF.

The sample holds many counts of this clonotype. The chain is built from TRBV12-3 or TRBV12-4 and TRBJ1-5; a possible D gene is TRBD1 (5 bases). There are 15 residues in the CDR3. V lost 5 bases to trimming and J lost 6 bases, with 17 bases between them. In DNA, the CDR3 is TGTGCCAGCAGTACCGATGACAGAGTGGTTCAGCCCCAGCATTTT. It translates to CASSTDDRVVQPQHF.

Only a few counts were recorded for this clonotype. The chain carries TRBV7-9 and TRBJ1-4; D uncertain. V was shortened by 5 bases and J by 4 bases, with 8 bases between the two germline ends. The CDR3 is 13 amino acids. Germline loops: CDR1 SEHNR, CDR2 FQNEAQ (reference sequence). This CDR3 is CASSPDGNEKLFF. The CDR3 bases are TGTGCCAGCAGCCCGGACGGTAATGAAAAACTGTTTTTT.

Of note for this clonotype: This may be a read error, as it is one base from a much larger clone. The chain carries TRBV24-1 and TRBJ2-3; 8 positions agree with TRBD2. The CDR3 runs 17 residues. Germline-derived CDR1 and CDR2 are KGHDR and SFDVKD. The CDR3 protein is CATSDSKAGGSTDTQCF. CDR3 bases: TGTGCCACCAGTGATTCTAAGGCGGGGGGTAGCACAGATACGCAGTGTTTT.

The genes are TRBV5-6 and TRBJ2-3; D ambiguous. V was pared by 7 bases and J by 0 bases, with 18 bases between. The CDR3 sequence is 16 residues long. Germline lookup yields CDR1 SGHDT and CDR2 YYEEEE. The CDR3 loop is CASSNLLSRSTDTQYF. The CDR3 bases are TGTGCCAGCTCCAACTTGCTTTCCCGGAGCACAGATACGCAGTATTTT.

The J gene is TRBJ1-2, the V gene TRBV12-5; D unresolved. V was pared by 1 base and J by 1 base, with 7 bases between. This CDR3 is built from 14 residues. Germline CDR1 and CDR2: LGHNT and FRNRAP. Written as DNA, the CDR3 is TGTGCTAGTGGTTTGGCCGGAGGTAACTATGGCTACACCTTC. Its protein is CASGLAGGNYGYTF.

V usage is TRBV5-1 and J usage is TRBJ2-1; TRBD2 agrees at 9 bases. Per germline, CDR1 SGHRS and CDR2 YFSETQ. This CDR3 is built from 16 residues. The J segment lost 9 bases and the V segment lost 0 bases, leaving 10 bases of the junction unmatched. The CDR3 sequence: CASSLGLGAGGIEQFF. Here the CDR3 DNA reads TGCGCCAGCAGCTTGGGCCTGGGAGCGGGGGGAATTGAGCAGTTCTTC.

The chain is built from TRBV6-1 and TRBJ2-6, with D hard to call. Trimming left V 8 bases short and J 4 bases short, with 15 bases between. The CDR3 has 15 residues. Germline CDR1 reads MNHNS; CDR2 reads SASEGT. CDR3 DNA: TGTGCCAGCCAGCCTTTGCCGTTAGGGGCCAACGTCCTGACTTTC. Protein sequence: CASQPLPLGANVLTF.

This clonotype was picked up a small number of times. V and J are TRBV6-2 or TRBV6-3 and TRBJ2-2; 8 bases are shared with TRBD1. V lost 4 bases and J lost 5; bases outside the gene matches: 6. Per the germline V gene, CDR1 is MNHEY and CDR2 is SVGEGT. The CDR3 has 15 amino acids. CDR3 region: CASSFQGASTGELFF. The DNA for the CDR3 is TGTGCCAGCAGTTTTCAGGGGGCGAGTACCGGGGAGCTGTTTTTT.

This clonotype was detected many times. The chain joins TRBV6-1 to TRBJ2-1; D perhaps matches TRBD2 (5 bases). The CDR3 is made up of 13 amino acids. V was clipped by 3 bases and J by 2 bases, with 5 bases between them. Germline-derived CDR1 and CDR2 are MNHNS and SASEGT. CDR3 loop: CASSDGTYNEQFF. The CDR3 nucleotides are TGTGCCAGCAGTGACGGGACCTACAATGAGCAGTTCTTC.

This clonotype was seen just once. Since a much larger clone is just one base distant, this may be a read error. The chain is built from TRBV7-9 and TRBJ2-3; 16 bases map to TRBD2. The CDR3 consists of 19 residues. Germline CDR1 is SEHNR and CDR2 is FQNEAQ (reference sequence). This chain's CDR3 is CAGSLRGLAGGPGTDTQYF. CDR3 nucleotide sequence: TGTGCCGGCAGCTTGCGGGGACTAGCGGGGGGGCCTGGCACAGATACGCAGTATTTT.

With regard to this clonotype: The conserved phenylalanine or tryptophan is not found at the CDR3 terminus, so this likely reflects a read error. The chain links TRBV20-1 to TRBJ1-1; a possible D gene is TRBD1 (6 bases). This CDR3 comprises 13 residues. The germline V and J ends were trimmed by 2 bases and 10 bases, with 17 bases remaining between them. Germline CDR1 reads DFQATT; CDR2 reads SNEGSKA (reference sequence). The CDR3 spells CSARIQGLMRAFL. The CDR3, as DNA: TGCAGTGCTAGAATCCAGGGGCTAATGCGAGCTTTCCTT.

This clonotype was seen a few times. The J gene is TRBJ1-5, the V gene TRBV27; a weak D match, TRBD1 (6 bases). The germline CDR1 and CDR2 sequences are MNHEY and SMNVEV (reference sequence). CDR3 size: 12 residues. V lost 7 bases and J lost 5, with 9 bases in between. This CDR3 is CASIKGDQPQHF. As DNA, the CDR3 is TGTGCCAGCATCAAGGGGGATCAGCCCCAGCATTTT.

This clonotype was seen a handful of times. The V and J genes are TRBV4-2 and TRBJ2-5; perhaps D is TRBD1 or TRBD2 (6 bases each). V lost 1 base to trimming and J lost 5 bases, with 20 bases between them. The CDR3 spans 17 residues. CDR1 is LGHNA, CDR2 YNFKEQ, per germline. DNA for the CDR3: TGTGCCAGCAGCCAAGTCCCCTTTAGCGGTAGGGGGGAGACCCAGTACTTC. Its translation is CASSQVPFSGRGETQYF.

J is TRBJ2-7 and V is TRBV28, with TRBD2 matching 8 bases. CDR1 is MDHEN, CDR2 SYDVKM, per germline. Trimming cost V 3 bases and J 0 bases; bases outside gene matches: 10. This CDR3 spans 17 amino acids. The chain's CDR3 is CASSFVVAGLSSYEQYF. CDR3 nucleotide sequence: TGTGCCAGCAGTTTTGTGGTAGCGGGGCTTAGCTCCTACGAGCAGTACTTC.

The chain uses TRBV19 and TRBJ1-5; 9 bases match TRBD1. CDR3 size: 14 residues. V lost 5 bases, J lost 5 bases, and 4 bases stayed unmatched. Germline V gene sequence: CDR1 LNHDA, CDR2 SQIVND (reference sequence). The CDR3 loop is CASSSGTGYQPQHF. The CDR3 DNA sequence: TGTGCCAGTAGTTCAGGGACAGGGTATCAGCCCCAGCATTTT.

There are many counts of this clonotype. The chain carries TRBV6-2 or TRBV6-3 and TRBJ2-3; no clear D. The length of the CDR3 is 14 residues. With 2 bases removed from V and 2 bases from J, the gap between germline ends came to 8 bases. CDR1 and CDR2 from the germline V gene are MNHEY and SVGEGT. In DNA form, the CDR3 reads TGTGCCAGCAGTTACGGTCGTTCCACAGATACGCAGTATTTT. Residues: CASSYGRSTDTQYF.

The chain is built from TRBV27 and TRBJ2-1; 11 bases match TRBD2. The CDR3 extends over 14 amino acids. V dropped 8 bases and J dropped 9; count of bases not matched to a gene: 9. Per the germline V gene, CDR1 is MNHEY and CDR2 is SMNVEV (reference sequence). This chain's CDR3 is CASLTSGGGGEQFF. CDR3 in DNA: TGTGCCAGCTTAACTAGCGGGGGTGGGGGTGAGCAGTTCTTC.

This clonotype was seen many times. The V call is TRBV18, the J call TRBJ1-6; D gene unclear. The CDR3 length is 17 residues. Germline V gene lookup returns CDR1 KGHSH and CDR2 LQKENI. Trimming stripped 3 bases from V and 6 bases from J, with 18 bases between. CDR3 DNA sequence: TGTGCCAGCTCACCGTTTCAGTCTAACGCTCGTAATTCACCCCTCCACTTT. It encodes CASSPFQSNARNSPLHF.

This clonotype was counted many times. J is TRBJ1-1 and V is TRBV12-3 or TRBV12-4; unclear D gene. V was shortened by 6 bases and J by 5 bases, with 13 bases between the two germline ends. The CDR3 runs to 13 residues. CDR3 in DNA: TGTGCCAGCAGCTTAATAGGAGGGACTGAAGCTTTCTTT. It codes for CASSLIGGTEAFF.

The sample holds many counts of this clonotype. J is TRBJ1-2 and V is TRBV30, with unresolved D. The V gene lost 0 bases and the J gene lost 3 bases, with 5 bases spanning the gap. Germline V gene data show CDR1 as GTSNPN and CDR2 as SVGIG (reference sequence). The CDR3 has 12 residues. CDR3 DNA sequence: TGTGCCTGGAGTGTGGGGTACTATGGCTACACCTTC. It codes for CAWSVGYYGYTF.